This record concerns one T cell receptor beta chain sequence. The CDR3 contains 14 residues. Trimming stripped 5 bases from V and 1 base from J, with 11 bases between. CDR1 SGHTA and CDR2 FQGNSA come from the germline V gene. MiXCR was run by TCRdb on the RT-PCR reads, yielding one entry per CDR3 protein. The data show more than 700,000 distinct CDR3 sequences, 20% to 25% seen once. This sample is part of a study of response to subunit inactivated influenza vaccine. This chain uses TRBV7-2 with TRBJ1-2; D possibly corresponds to TRBD1 (5 bases). This TCR was sampled from a man aged 50 to 60 who received an inactivated influenza vaccine. The specimen was PBMCs from blood, collected 4 to 6 days after vaccination. CDR3 in amino acids: CASSPQGVNYGYTF. The DNA for the CDR3 is TGTGCCAGCAGCCCGCAAGGGGTTAACTATGGCTACACCTTC. The entire variable domain, with the rest obtained from reference TRBV7-2 and TRBJ1-2, is as follows: GAGVSQSPSNKVTEKGKDVELRCDPISGHTALYWYRQSLGQGLEFLIYFQGNSAPDKSGLPSDRFSAERTGGSVSTLTIQRTQQEDSAVYLCASSPQGVNYGYTFGSGTRLTVV.